This T cell receptor (beta chain) is drawn from a study of tumor-infiltrating lymphocytes in primary liver carcinoma. The V and J ends lost 5 bases and 6 bases respectively, with 11 bases between them. The CDR3 is 13 amino acids. Germline V gene data show CDR1 as MDHEN and CDR2 as SYDVKM. TCR beta cDNA came from approximately 540 ng total RNA, primed with a constant-region primer. Generation of the TCR beta libraries relied on three nested multiplex PCR rounds using slightly modified ARM-PCR. The first two PCR rounds used TRBV1-TRBV30 forward primers with a C-beta reverse primer, approximately 11 cycles each. TCRdb re-analysed the multiplex PCR reads in MiXCR, keeping a single row per CDR3 protein. This table has hundreds of thousands of distinct CDR3 sequences, almost 60% appearing once. A single count supports this clonotype. Germline DNA was also extracted, while the blood RNA originated from unsorted whole blood.

The rearrangement uses TRBV28 and TRBJ1-5; the D is unclear. This clonotype was obtained from a young woman with primary liver carcinoma and hepatitis B virus infection. Sequencing input: peripheral blood. CDR3 loop: CASSRDKIQPQHF. Written as DNA, the CDR3 is TGTGCCAGCAGTCGGGATAAAATTCAGCCCCAGCATTTT.